The 3 T cell receptor beta chains presented below share a single source sample, sequenced in a study of T cells after yellow fever vaccination. Each CDR3 protein gets one entry after TCRdb re-called the 5' RACE reads with MiXCR. The profile covers hundreds of thousands of distinct CDR3 sequences, with roughly 3.5% appearing a single time and around a quarter taken by the ten largest. The sequenced sample was PBMCs, obtained on the day of the yellow fever booster vaccination. All receptors come from a man younger than 35 who received the YFV17D yellow fever vaccine.

This clonotype was seen many times. This chain connects TRBV5-1 to TRBJ2-7; perhaps TRBD2 as D (6 bases). The CDR3 length is 13 residues. V lost 0 bases and J lost 6, with 10 bases in between. Germline V gene data show CDR1 as SGHRS and CDR2 as YFSETQ. The DNA for the CDR3 is TGCGCCAGCAGCTTGGCCGGGGGTCCCGAGCAGTACGTC. Translating it yields CASSLAGGPEQYV.

This clonotype has a handful of counts. CDR3 amino acids: CAVGWGTDGAFF. CDR3 sequence (DNA): TGTGCCGTCGGATGGGGGACAGACGGAGCTTTCTTT. The chain employs TRBV12-3 or TRBV12-4 and TRBJ1-1; TRBD1 aligns across 7 bases. CDR3 length: 12 residues. Losses at the gene ends were 11 bases for V and 10 bases for J; bases not matched to a gene: 13.

This clonotype was detected only a few times. The chain employs TRBV6-2 or TRBV6-3 and TRBJ2-7; D unresolved. This CDR3 comprises 15 residues. Looked up from germline, CDR1 is MNHEY and CDR2 is SVGEGT. The V end lost 5 bases, the J end lost 4 bases, and 18 bases lay between the germline ends. The CDR3 DNA sequence: TGTGCCAGCAGTGATGGACGGAGAAAATTTTACGAGCAGTACGTC. Amino acid sequence: CASSDGRRKFYEQYV.